A selection of T cell receptor beta chains follows, all from one sample in a study of beta chain features in type 1 diabetes. Here immunoSEQ multiplex PCR was the method, and the copy in TCRdb shows in-frame clones only, minus some. The data show 600,000 to 700,000 clones, about an eighth seen once. Sequenced input: naive CD4+ T cells from blood. The receptors come from a man younger than 35 with type 1 diabetes. CDR3s include the opening cysteine and the closing phenylalanine or tryptophan. Each record gives: D gene, J gene, V gene, clone size, CDR3 DNA, CDR3 protein. D genes are given only for firm matches. Rows may omit the clone size; those that give it use once, few, many or a size class.

TRBD1,TRBJ1-5,TRBV27,-,TGTGCCAGCAGTTCCTGGACAGGGGGCAATCAGCCCCAGCATTTT,CASSSWTGGNQPQHF
-,TRBJ1-2,TRBV5-6,-,TGTGCCAGCAGCCCCGGACAGACTTATGGCTACACCTTC,CASSPGQTYGYTF
-,TRBJ1-6,TRBV25-1,few,TGTGCCAGCTCCAGGGCAGGATCACCCCTCCACTTT,CASSRAGSPLHF
TRBD1,TRBJ2-3,TRBV5-1,few,TGCGCCAGCAGCTTGGCTACAGGGGGCTTGACAGATACGCAGTATTTT,CASSLATGGLTDTQYF
TRBD2,TRBJ2-5,TRBV5-4,few,TGTGCCAGCAGCTTGGACCCGGGGGGTGAGACCCAGTACTTC,CASSLDPGGETQYF
-,TRBJ1-1,TRBV18,few,TGTGCCAGCTCACCTGGACACAACACTGAAGCTTTCTTT,CASSPGHNTEAFF
-,TRBJ1-1,TRBV6-5,-,TGTGCCAGCAGCCGGGTCACTGAAGCTTTCTTT,CASSRVTEAFF
TRBD1,TRBJ2-1,TRBV7-7,-,TGTGCCAGCAGCTTAGCGCAGGGGGCGAATACTGAGCAGTTCTTC,CASSLAQGANTEQFF
-,TRBJ2-6,TRBV29-1,-,TGCAGCGCCTTGGGGGTCAGCTCTGGGGCCAACGTCCTGACTTTC,CSALGVSSGANVLTF
-,TRBJ2-7,TRBV19,few,TGTGCCAGTAGTATTGGTTCGCCCCAGGGGTACGAGCAGTACTTC,CASSIGSPQGYEQYF
-,TRBJ1-2,TRBV4-1,-,TGCGCCAGCAGCCAAGCGGGGATAATCCCTCGCGGGAACTATGGCTACACCTTC,CASSQAGIIPRGNYGYTF
-,TRBJ1-2,TRBV28,few,TGTGCCAGCAGCCGGAACATAGGACATGAGCACGGCTACACCTTC,CASSRNIGHEHGYTF
-,TRBJ1-1,TRBV10-2,few,TGCGCCAGCAACTTTAGACTAAACACTGAAGCTTTCTTT,CASNFRLNTEAFF
-,TRBJ2-2,TRBV7-6,-,TGTGCCAGCAGCTTAGCAGGGCGCGATGTTTCCGGGGAGCTGTTTTTT,CASSLAGRDVSGELFF
-,TRBJ2-7,TRBV6-1,few,TGTGCCAGCAGTGCCCAGGGCACGTACCGAGCCTACGAGCAGTACTTC,CASSAQGTYRAYEQYF
-,TRBJ1-6,TRBV7-9,-,TGTGCCAGCAGCTTAACAGCGGTTGATAATTCACCCCTCCACTTT,CASSLTAVDNSPLHF
-,TRBJ1-5,TRBV7-9,few,TGTGCCAGCAGTCCTGGACGGGACAAGCTGGGTCAGCCCCAGCATTTT,CASSPGRDKLGQPQHF
-,TRBJ2-7,TRBV14,few,TGTGCCAGCAGCCAAGTGGACGGAACCTACGAGCAGTACTTC,CASSQVDGTYEQYF
-,TRBJ2-5,TRBV5-6,few,TGTGCCAGCAGTAGGGACGATGGGGAGACCCAGTACTTC,CASSRDDGETQYF
-,TRBJ1-3,TRBV6-5,few,TGTGCCAGCAGACCCGGGATAACTGGAAACACCATATATTTT,CASRPGITGNTIYF
TRBD1,TRBJ2-1,TRBV18,few,TGTGCCAGCTCACTCGGGGCGACAGGGTACAATGAGCAGTTCTTC,CASSLGATGYNEQFF
-,TRBJ2-7,TRBV11-2,few,TGTGCCAGCCGACCCAACAGAGGCGAGCAGTACTTC,CASRPNRGEQYF
-,TRBJ1-2,TRBV30,-,TGTGCCTGGAGGCTACAACAAGTGGGTGGCTACACCTTC,CAWRLQQVGGYTF
TRBD1,TRBJ1-2,TRBV7-9,few,TGTGCCAGCAGCTTAGCGGGACAGGTCCCCTATGGCTACACCTTC,CASSLAGQVPYGYTF
-,TRBJ2-7,TRBV6-5,few,TGTGCCAGCACGGCGGGACAGAGAACCTACGAGCAGTACTTC,CASTAGQRTYEQYF
-,TRBJ2-1,TRBV5-6,-,TGTGCCAGCAGTTACGACAGGCTAAATGAGCAGTTCTTC,CASSYDRLNEQFF
-,TRBJ2-5,TRBV10-3,-,TGTGCCATCAGGGGACGGGCAGAAGAGACCCAGTACTTC,CAIRGRAEETQYF
TRBD2,TRBJ2-3,TRBV18,-,TGTGCCAGCTCACCAACTCCTAGCGGGAGTAGTAGCACAGATACGCAGTATTTT,CASSPTPSGSSSTDTQYF
-,TRBJ2-7,TRBV29-1,-,TGCAGCGTCTTTGAGGCGACTACCTACGAGCAGTACTTC,CSVFEATTYEQYF
TRBD1,TRBJ1-1,TRBV10-2,few,TGCGCCAGCGGGATTGACAGGGGGACTGAAGCTTTCTTT,CASGIDRGTEAFF
TRBD2,TRBJ2-5,TRBV7-7,few,TGTGCTAGCAGCGGGAACAGAAAAGAGACCCAGTACTTC,CASSGNRKETQYF
TRBD1,TRBJ1-5,TRBV30,few,TGTGCCTGGAGGGGGACAGGGCAGGGACCCCAGCATTTT,CAWRGTGQGPQHF
TRBD1,TRBJ2-7,TRBV5-1,-,TGCGCCAGCAGCTTGGCGGACAGGGGCTCCTACGAGCAGTACTTC,CASSLADRGSYEQYF
-,TRBJ1-6,TRBV10-1,-,TGCGCCAGCAGCATGGACGGTAATTCACCCCTCCACTTT,CASSMDGNSPLHF
-,TRBJ2-1,TRBV2,few,TGTGCCAGCAGTGAAGCGCTTAAGGGACACGAGCAGTTCTTC,CASSEALKGHEQFF
-,TRBJ2-3,TRBV7-9,-,TGTGCCAGCAGCTACGGGGGAACAGATACGCAGTATTTT,CASSYGGTDTQYF
-,TRBJ2-7,TRBV13,few,TGTGCCAGCAGAGGCCAGCTATCCTACGAGCAGTACTTC,CASRGQLSYEQYF
-,TRBJ1-1,TRBV29-1,few,TGCAGCGTTGAGAAGGCCTCAACTGAAGCTTTCTTT,CSVEKASTEAFF
-,TRBJ1-5,TRBV19,few,TGTGCCAGTAGTATAGTCGCCGGGGAGGATCAGCCCCAGCATTTT,CASSIVAGEDQPQHF
-,TRBJ2-2,TRBV5-1,-,TGCGCCAGCAGCTCCACCCCGACGACAGGAGATACCGGGGAGCTGTTTTTT,CASSSTPTTGDTGELFF
-,TRBJ1-1,TRBV30,few,TGTGCCTGGAGTGTGGTAGGGCGGGCTTTCTTT,CAWSVVGRAFF
TRBD1,TRBJ1-2,TRBV25-1,few,TGTGCCAGCAGCGTCCCAGGGGGCGGCTATGGCTACACCTTC,CASSVPGGGYGYTF
-,TRBJ1-5,TRBV4-1,-,TGCGCCAGCAGCCAAGATTGGGGATCCGGGCCCCAGCATTTT,CASSQDWGSGPQHF
-,TRBJ2-5,TRBV30,few,TGTGCCTGGAGGGTTCCTAGAGAGACCCAGTACTTC,CAWRVPRETQYF
-,TRBJ1-2,TRBV5-1,-,TGCGCCAGCAGCTTGACTGAAGCTAACTATGGCTACACCTTC,CASSLTEANYGYTF